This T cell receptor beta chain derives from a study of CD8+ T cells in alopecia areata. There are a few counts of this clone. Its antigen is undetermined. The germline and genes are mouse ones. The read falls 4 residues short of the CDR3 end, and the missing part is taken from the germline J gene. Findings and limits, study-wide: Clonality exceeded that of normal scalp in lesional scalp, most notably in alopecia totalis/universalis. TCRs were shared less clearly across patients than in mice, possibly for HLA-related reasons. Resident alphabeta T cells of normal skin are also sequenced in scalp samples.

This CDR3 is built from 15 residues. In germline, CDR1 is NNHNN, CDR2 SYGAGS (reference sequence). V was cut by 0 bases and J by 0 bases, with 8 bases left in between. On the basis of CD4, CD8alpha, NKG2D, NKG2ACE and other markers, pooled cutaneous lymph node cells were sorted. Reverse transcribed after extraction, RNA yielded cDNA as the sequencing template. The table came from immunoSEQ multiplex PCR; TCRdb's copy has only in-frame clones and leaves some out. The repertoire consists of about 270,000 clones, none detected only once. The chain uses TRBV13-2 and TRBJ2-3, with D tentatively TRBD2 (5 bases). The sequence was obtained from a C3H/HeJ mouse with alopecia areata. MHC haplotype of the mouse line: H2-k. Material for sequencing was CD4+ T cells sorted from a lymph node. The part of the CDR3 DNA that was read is TGTGCCAGCGGTGATGGGAGGACTAGTGCAGAA. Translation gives CASGDGRTSAE. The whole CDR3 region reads CASGDGRTSAETLYF.